The entry below gives a single TCR beta chain sequence along with its context. Antigen specificity is unknown. The data originate from a study of blood T cells in healthy people across ages. Study outcomes and limitations: In long-lived donors, naive CD4+ cell counts and diversity exceeded those of aged donors.

Germline trimming cut 3 bases from V and 11 bases from J; bases unmatched to any gene: 12. CDR3 size: 15 residues. Germline V gives CDR1 SNHLY, CDR2 FYNNEI. Sample-barcoded 5' priming and a J-beta primer mix drove a second PCR of roughly 6 to 12 cycles. All samples gave at least 2.5 million CDR3-containing paired-end reads. TCRdb re-called the 5' RACE reads through MiXCR, storing one row per CDR3 protein. The table includes about 1,500,000 distinct CDR3 sequences, about 40% detected once. Per individual sample, total RNA of at least 5.5 micrograms was extracted. The rearrangement joins TRBV2 to TRBJ2-5; 10 bases fit TRBD2. The source is a woman aged 18-29 years in good health. Sequencing was performed on blood. CDR3 sequence (DNA): TGTGCCAGCAGTGACCCTAGCGGGGGCGAGCTACAGCAGTACTTC. It is translated as CASSDPSGGELQQYF.